This T cell receptor beta chain was recorded in a study of cytomegalovirus exposure and HLA in healthy donors (dated by TCRdb to between 2016 and 2019). As for the study more broadly: In an earlier analysis of approximately 500 of the donors, less than 350 Gb of sequence data and 100 million or so unique TCR beta sequences from 150 million to 200 million T cells were reported. An early release that covered roughly 600 HLA-typed donors contained 300 to 350 gigabases of sequencing data and around 85 million unique TCR sequences. Of the roughly 390 genotyped donors, 75% to 85% were placed in the genetic ancestry cluster associated with self-reported Caucasian donors. The study was designed to test whether signatures of past pathogen exposure could be identified by cataloging public T cell receptors. The T cell repertoires of 700 or so subjects were profiled by immunosequencing and related to cytomegalovirus serostatus. Besides the first cohort of approximately 670 subjects, a separate validation cohort made up of over 100 different subjects was used. To predict cytomegalovirus infection status, the study brought together high-throughput TCR immunosequencing, statistical association of individual TCRs with disease status, and machine learning. In a later analysis, previously published TCR beta repertoires from several hundred donors were re-analyzed and high-resolution HLA genotyping was added so that TCR occurrence patterns could be studied. Rather than using new phenotypic data, the later analysis identified candidate immune exposures from TCR beta sequences and from how often those sequences occurred across donors. In an earlier analysis of roughly 540 of the donors, high-throughput TCR beta sequencing was used to judge whether each TCR beta V gene segment behaved as functional or pseudogenic. Alongside the repertoire data, information on donor age, sex, ethnicity and CMV serostatus was compiled. A later genetic analysis used genome-wide SNP genotypes for 398 of the 666 donors, treating that subset as a discovery cohort. All discovery cohort repertoires had been generated using a single sequencing platform. Class I and class II HLA loci were covered by the typing at four-digit resolution. Typing coverage differed by locus: A, B, C, DRB1 and DQB1 were typed in about 629-640 donors, DQA1 in 522, DPA1 in over 600, and DPB1 in approximately 450. Four to six DR-DQ haplotypes were handled as single units for association and clustering, since linkage in the cohort was strong. Across around 400 genotyped donors of the cohort, an average of about 200,000 unique TCR beta nucleotide sequences per donor were sequenced, and roughly 17% of those sequences were non-productive. The paper's findings and limits, for the study overall: The classifier was reported to diagnose cytomegalovirus status with high specificity and sensitivity in both the original cohort and the validation cohort. In a later analysis, HLA-associated TCR beta chains were found to be more clonally expanded and to have lower generation probabilities than equally common non-associated chains. In a later analysis, most CMV-associated TCR beta chains were found to appear HLA-restricted, with HLA associations seemingly driven largely by CMV exposure. In this cohort, only TCR beta chains were sequenced, and detectable features were limited by the absence of alpha or paired-chain data. Broadly in line with IMGT annotations, most TCR beta V segments showed up in productive rearrangements about 87% or about 30% of the time in an earlier analysis of 587 of the donors. In vitro tests confirmed that a few of the cytomegalovirus-associated TCR beta chains recognize cytomegalovirus antigens. A further reported finding was that TCR beta sequences accurately predicted the HLA-A and HLA-B alleles for most subjects in the first cohort. According to the authors, the approach could potentially be generalized to other disease states and immunological phenotypes. According to a later analysis, TCR association rates differed among HLA loci, with DRB1 alleles showing the most associated TCRs and HLA-C alleles showing the fewest. Assigning TCR associations to individual alleles was difficult when HLA alleles, especially DR and DQ, strongly co-occurred. Because HLA typing was missing for some donors at each locus, association tests included only the typed subset. A cluster of highly shared sequence variants was judged likely to represent a technical artifact of the sequencing pipeline. Several of the top co-occurrence clusters appeared to be linked to parvovirus B19, influenza, CMV and Epstein-Barr virus, according to a later analysis. In the study, approximately 160 TCR beta chains were listed as associated with cytomegalovirus. For the cohort, immune exposure information was limited to CMV serostatus. Some IMGT-functional V segments, including TRBV6-2 and TRBV6-3, could not be told apart with the 87-base-pair reads, so those segments were excluded. Correlated functional status among segregating V segments might be attributable to linkage disequilibrium, but an unknown experimental factor could not be ruled out. Across donors, most TCR sequences were observed very rarely, whereas some public TCRs were present in many individuals. A later genetic analysis associated a missense DCLRE1C variant with V-gene and J-gene trimming of TCR beta chains, and an independent cohort replicated the association. In a later genetic analysis, fewer N-insertions in productive TCRs were reported among donors in an Asian-associated ancestry cluster than the roughly 700-donor mean. Presence/absence analyses assumed roughly uniform sequencing depth across donors, an assumption that may not hold. In a later analysis, 16,951 TCR beta sequences were associated with specific HLA alleles at a false discovery rate of 0.05. Because counts were too low, roughly 16 rarely observed V segments, including chromosome 9 orphons, were excluded from the earlier analysis of 587 of the donors.

In total, roughly 670 healthy bone marrow donors made up the cohort. At the time of sampling, all cohort members were nominally healthy, though unrecorded immune exposures were likely present. The donor was CMV seropositive and belonged to the group of 250 to 300 seropositive cohort members. A peripheral blood sample was provided by each donor, and peripheral blood mononuclear cells were used for TCR beta sequencing. Genomic DNA was extracted from the blood cell samples with the Qiagen DNeasy Blood Extraction Kit. Libraries were built with the immunoSEQ multiplex PCR assay. A mixture of 60 forward primers for TCR Vbeta segments and 13 reverse primers for TCR Jbeta segments was used in the multiplex PCR. Amplification of the CDR3 region of rearranged TCR beta genes was performed with a multiplex PCR assay on genomic DNA. On the Illumina HiSeq System, the amplified TCR beta libraries were sequenced as 87-base-pair reads. The study's processing was this. In a later analysis, tens of millions of unique TCR beta chains were counted across the 650 to 700 repertoires, and around 10 million of these chains were shared by at least two donors. Raw reads were error-corrected and collapsed into unique sequences with a nearest-neighbor algorithm that merged closely related sequences to remove PCR and sequencing errors. Alignment of CDR3 sequences to IMGT reference sequences was used to assign V, D and J gene segments. For a sequence to be retained, at least a six-nucleotide match to both a V gene segment and a J gene segment was required. Rearrangements were classified as productive when the CDR3 lacked stop codons and remained in frame with V and J, and all other rearrangements were classified as non-productive. Following IMGT convention, CDR3 was defined as the stretch from the second conserved V-encoded cysteine up to the conserved J-encoded phenylalanine. Sequences without an unambiguous match to a single V gene segment were excluded from the earlier analysis of about 640 of the donors. In an earlier analysis of 587 of the donors, V segments were called functional above 56.7% productive rearrangements and were called segregating when the between-donor standard deviation exceeded 5%. A statistical classification framework was built to diagnose cytomegalovirus status from the catalog of TCR beta chain sequences. A later analysis assigned V and J genes by comparing TCR nucleotide sequences with IMGT/GENE-DB human TR gene sequences. The TCRdist pipeline was used in a later analysis to assign CDR3 sequences and most-parsimonious VDJ recombination scenarios. A later analysis defined each TCR beta chain by its CDR3 amino acid sequence plus V-gene family, and excluded reads lacking a unique V-gene family. A later analysis removed 550 to 700 highly shared, low-generation-probability nucleotide sequences to deal with suspected cross-contamination and a sequencing artifact. In a later analysis, a clonal expansion index for each public chain was calculated from normalized within-repertoire ranks of inferred template counts. In a later analysis, generation probabilities were computed using a VDJ recombination model fitted to out-of-frame rearrangements, and the results were checked against IGoR. In a later analysis, hypergeometric tests were used to score TCR-TCR, TCR-HLA and TCR-CMV co-occurrence, with a repertoire-size bias correction applied to TCR pairs. False discovery rates were estimated in a later analysis by permuting HLA or CMV assignments 20 times. In a later analysis, co-occurring TCRs were grouped using DBSCAN, and TCRdist sequence similarity was added for clustering within HLA-allele-positive subsets. Co-occurrence clustering excluded repertoires with fewer than 30,000 or more than 120,000 public chains, plus five with anomalous nucleotide sharing. TCRdb retrieved this table from immuneACCESS and kept in-frame rearrangements only. Not all clones are present; in checked studies, unresolved V genes account for under half, and no reason is known for the remainder. V, J and clone size are taken as reported in that table, and D and trimming were inferred from the DNA itself. Counted in this sample were roughly 160,000 clones; roughly 80% of them appeared once. The ten largest clonotypes hold approximately 7% of the sample.

The germline V and J ends show losses of 3 bases and 1 base respectively, and no gene match explains 6 bases of the junction. CDR1 and CDR2 were assigned from the germline V gene as SGHVS and FQNEAQ. The CDR3, cysteine through phenylalanine, is 17 amino acids long. The read is trimmed to its CDR3 DNA, 51 bases read in frame from base 1. Comments on this clone: What this receptor recognizes is not known. Base qualities are not recorded, but no much larger clone differs from it by a single base.

The chain joins TRBV7-8 to TRBJ1-5, and 10 bases in between align with TRBD1. The sequence was collected from a woman aged 25 to 45 in good health and CMV-seropositive. Sequenced sample: PBMCs. The CDR3 has the sequence CASSFRDRGMSNQPQHF. The DNA sequence reads TGTGCCAGCAGCTTCCGGGACAGGGGAATGAGCAATCAGCCCCAGCATTTT. With the rest looked up from the reference TRBV7-8 and TRBJ1-5 genes rather than sequenced, the full variable domain is GAGVSQSPRYKVAKRGQDVALRCDPISGHVSLFWYQQALGQGPEFLTYFQNEAQLDKSGLPSDRFFAERPEGSVSTLKIQRTQQEDSAVYLCASSFRDRGMSNQPQHFGDGTRLSIL.